The 19 T cell receptor beta chains below all came from one sample that was sequenced in a study of blood T cell repertoires in COVID-19 (dated by TCRdb to the early 2020s). Receptor libraries were prepared by the immunoSEQ multiplex PCR assay. TCRdb retrieved this table from immuneACCESS and kept in-frame rearrangements only. Not all clones are present; in checked studies, unresolved V genes account for under half, and no reason is known for the remainder. Within this sample are more than 20,000 clones, with about 87% of them counted one time only. Around 25% of the sample is taken by the ten largest. The sequenced material came from peripheral blood. The receptors here all came from a human donor with active COVID-19. The donor label of this sample is uncertain.

The chain combines TRBV7-9 with TRBJ2-1; TRBD2 matches at 7 bases. This CDR3 is 15 amino acids long. Germline V gene data show CDR1 as SEHNR and CDR2 as FQNEAQ (reference sequence). V lost 1 base and J lost 7; bases outside the gene matches: 7. CDR3 in amino acids: CASSLGSGVGNEQFF. CDR3 nucleotide sequence: TGTGCCAGCAGCTTAGGAAGCGGGGTAGGGAATGAGCAGTTCTTC.

The chain has TRBV5-1 and TRBJ2-3, with 11 bases fitting TRBD2. Trimming at V came to 4 bases and at J to 2 bases, leaving 15 bases not matched to a gene. The CDR3 totals 19 residues. CDR1 is SGHRS, CDR2 YFSETQ, per germline. The CDR3 nucleotides are TGCGCCAGCAGCCTTGGAGGGACTAGCGGAGGGGGGGCCACAGATACGCAGTATTTT. It specifies CASSLGGTSGGGATDTQYF.

This clone was observed a few times. The rearrangement joins TRBV10-3 to TRBJ2-7; 7 nucleotides agree with TRBD2. V lost 0 bases, J lost 2 bases, and 7 bases stayed unmatched. The CDR3 sequence is 16 residues long. The germline V gene encodes CDR1 ENHRY and CDR2 SYGVKD. This CDR3 is CAISESSTGGTYEQYF. Written as DNA, the CDR3 is TGTGCCATCAGTGAGTCGTCGACGGGGGGAACCTACGAGCAGTACTTC.

The rearrangement links TRBV4-1 to TRBJ2-3; D remains ambiguous. Trimming took 1 base from V and 1 from J, leaving 9 bases between them. The CDR3 is 15 residues long. The germline V gene encodes CDR1 MGHRA and CDR2 YSYEKL. The CDR3 sequence: CASSQVSSGTDTQYF. The CDR3 DNA sequence: TGCGCCAGCAGCCAAGTATCCAGTGGCACAGATACGCAGTATTTT.

The chain links TRBV12-5 to TRBJ1-1; D is undetermined. The CDR3 length is 16 residues. Germline V gene data show CDR1 as LGHNT and CDR2 as FRNRAP. Trimming left V 4 bases short and J 4 bases short, with 19 bases between. The CDR3 nucleotides are TGTGCTAGTGGTTGGGCCGGGAGAACCCACCGCACTGAAGCTTTCTTT. Encoded protein: CASGWAGRTHRTEAFF.

V gene TRBV7-3 combines with J gene TRBJ2-1; possibly TRBD2 for D (6 bases). The CDR3 runs 15 residues. Germline loops: CDR1 SGHTA, CDR2 FQGTGA. Trimming took off 1 base at V and 5 bases at J, with 12 bases between the two ends. The chain's CDR3 is CASSLIGTSNNEQFF. The CDR3 bases are TGTGCCAGCAGCTTAATCGGGACTTCTAACAATGAGCAGTTCTTC.

This CDR3 reads CASSPPTREGADTQYF. The CDR3 region has the DNA TGTGCCAGCAGTCCCCCGACTAGGGAGGGTGCAGATACGCAGTATTTT. V is TRBV6-2 or TRBV6-3 and J is TRBJ2-3; 7 nucleotides line up with TRBD2. V gave up 5 bases and J gave up 4 bases; unmatched junction bases: 12. The CDR3 contains 16 residues. Germline assignment: CDR1 MNHEY and CDR2 SVGEGT.

The rearrangement links TRBV24-1 to TRBJ2-5; weak D call: TRBD2 (7 bases). Between the trimmed V and J ends, which lost 1 base and 5 bases, there was a span of 16 bases. CDR1 and CDR2 (germline): KGHDR, SFDVKD. This CDR3 is built from 16 residues. CDR3 coding DNA: TGTGCCACCAGTGATTTCAACCTAGGGGGGGAGGAGACCCAGTACTTC. Protein sequence: CATSDFNLGGEETQYF.

The chain recombines TRBV11-2 with TRBJ2-3; D may be TRBD2 (6 bases). CDR3 length equals 16 residues. The V gene's germline CDR1 is SGHAT and CDR2 FQNNGV. The V gene lost 5 bases and the J gene lost 2 bases, with 17 bases spanning the gap. This CDR3 is CASSANRDWYTDTQYF. The CDR3 region has the DNA TGTGCCAGCAGCGCAAACCGGGACTGGTACACAGATACGCAGTATTTT.

The chain is built from TRBV7-6 and TRBJ2-1, with a tentative D call TRBD2 (5 bases). The length of the CDR3 is 14 residues. V was trimmed by 1 base and J by 4 bases, leaving 8 bases between them. In germline, CDR1 is SGHVS, CDR2 FNYEAQ. CDR3 protein: CASSLGGPYNEQFF. CDR3 DNA: TGTGCCAGCAGCTTAGGCGGGCCGTACAATGAGCAGTTCTTC.

This chain links TRBV7-2 with TRBJ1-2, with 10 bases identical to TRBD1. Germline V lookup: CDR1 SGHTA, CDR2 FQGNSA. The ends lost 6 bases at V and 4 bases at J; junction bases unmatched: 14. The CDR3 has 17 residues. CDR3: CASSKRQGADLTYGYTF. CDR3 bases: TGTGCCAGCAGTAAAAGACAGGGGGCGGATCTAACCTATGGCTACACCTTC. Drawing the rest from reference TRBV7-2 and TRBJ1-2, the complete variable domain is GAGVSQSPSNKVTEKGKDVELRCDPISGHTALYWYRQSLGQGLEFLIYFQGNSAPDKSGLPSDRFSAERTGGSVSTLTIQRTQQEDSAVYLCASSKRQGADLTYGYTFGSGTRLTVV.

The chain employs TRBV5-3 and TRBJ2-3, with D maybe TRBD1 (6 bases). TRBV5-3 is an ORF, with its function uncertain. Trimming removed 3 bases at V and 1 base at J, with 15 bases between. This CDR3 has 16 residues. CDR3 sequence reads: CARSSINRVCTDTQYF. The CDR3 nucleotides are TGTGCCAGAAGCTCAATAAACAGGGTGTGCACAGATACGCAGTATTTT.

This clone was observed a single time. This chain joins TRBV7-2 and TRBJ2-1, with 7 bases aligning to TRBD2. Germline V gives CDR1 SGHTA, CDR2 FQGNSA. J was trimmed by 3 bases and V by 5 bases; bases with no gene match: 10. CDR3 size: 16 residues. The CDR3 sequence: CASSLVSGANYNEQFF. The CDR3 bases are TGTGCCAGCAGCCTCGTGAGCGGGGCAAACTACAATGAGCAGTTCTTC.

The rearrangement uses TRBV5-4 and TRBJ2-3; a weak D match, TRBD2 (7 bases). This CDR3 has 16 amino acids. Trimming cost V 3 bases and J 9 bases, with 23 bases left between them. CDR1 SGHNT and CDR2 YYREEE come from the germline V gene (reference sequence). The CDR3 DNA reads TGTGCCAGCAGCTCCCCAGGGGTGGGGGGGACTACAACGCAGTATTTT. It is translated as CASSSPGVGGTTTQYF.

This chain connects TRBV5-1 to TRBJ1-2; D unclear. Germline CDR1 SGHRS, CDR2 YFSETQ. The CDR3 has 15 amino acids. Trimming shortened V by 0 bases and J by 5 bases, and 14 bases separated the two germline ends. The CDR3 DNA reads as TGCGCCAGCAGCTTGGAAGGCAGGCCCGAATATGGCTACACCTTC. The encoded protein is CASSLEGRPEYGYTF.

The chain carries TRBV7-8 and TRBJ2-5; 7 nucleotides agree with TRBD2. The V gene end was trimmed by 5 bases and the J gene end by 1 base; junction bases not matched to a gene: 4. CDR3 length: 14 residues. The germline V gene encodes CDR1 SGHVS and CDR2 FQNEAQ. This CDR3 is CASSLGTIQETQYF. For the CDR3, the DNA is TGTGCCAGCAGCCTGGGGACTATCCAAGAGACCCAGTACTTC. Together with reference TRBV7-8 and TRBJ2-5, the CDR3 gives the full variable domain: GAGVSQSPRYKVAKRGQDVALRCDPISGHVSLFWYQQALGQGPEFLTYFQNEAQLDKSGLPSDRFFAERPEGSVSTLKIQRTQQEDSAVYLCASSLGTIQETQYFGPGTRLLVL.

This clone appeared once. CDR3 DNA: TGCGCCAGCAGCTGGAAGGCACCAGGGGACGGCACCGGGGAGCTGTTTTTT. Amino acids: CASSWKAPGDGTGELFF. The genes are TRBV5-1 and TRBJ2-2; possibly TRBD1 for D (6 bases). Trimming took 3 bases from V and 4 from J, leaving 19 bases between them. The germline V gene encodes CDR1 SGHRS and CDR2 YFSETQ. The CDR3 runs to 17 residues.

The chain links TRBV7-3 to TRBJ2-7; weak D call: TRBD1 (7 bases). The V and J ends lost 4 bases and 7 bases respectively, with 8 bases between them. This CDR3 is 11 amino acids long. Germline V gene lookup returns CDR1 SGHTA and CDR2 FQGTGA. The CDR3 loop is CASSSGGEQYF. The CDR3, as DNA: TGTGCCAGCAGCTCAGGGGGGGAGCAGTACTTC.

The chain recombines TRBV6-4 with TRBJ2-2; the D gene is possibly TRBD2 (5 bases). Germline V CDR1 and CDR2: MRHNA, SNTAGT. The CDR3 covers 14 residues. V lost 4 bases and J 5 bases, leaving 11 bases between the germline ends. This chain's CDR3 is CASSASPGTGELFF. CDR3 coding DNA: TGTGCCAGCAGTGCCAGCCCGGGGACCGGGGAGCTGTTTTTT.